Listed below are T cell receptor beta chains from one sample, sequenced in a study of Graves' ophthalmopathy and Graves' hyperthyroidism. One entry per CDR3 protein, called by TCRdb with MiXCR from the multiplex PCR reads. Seen here are 210,000 or so distinct CDR3 sequences, under 30% observed once, and the top ten hold about 9.1%. Sequencing was performed on peripheral blood. The receptors stem from a man between 50 and 59 years old with Graves' ophthalmopathy. The CDR3 runs from the conserved cysteine through the conserved F or W.

j_call,v_call,cdr3_aa
TRBJ1-1,TRBV12-3/TRBV12-4,CASSLTGNAEAFF
TRBJ1-2,TRBV30,CAWSVSRSYTF
TRBJ1-1,TRBV28,CASSLRTGGNTEAFF
TRBJ2-7,TRBV4-1,CASSQDPGTTYEQYF
TRBJ2-7,TRBV4-3,CASSQALGSYEQYF
TRBJ2-7,TRBV6-5,CASSRSTGHEQYF
TRBJ2-7,TRBV3-1,CASRETGTGTYEQYF
TRBJ1-5,TRBV20-1,CSAPGTGNKPQHF
TRBJ1-6,TRBV27,CACSLGDNSPLHF
TRBJ2-2,TRBV6-1,CASSSERTGELFF
TRBJ2-7,TRBV4-1,CASSRKDSDLAYEQYF
TRBJ2-7,TRBV20-1,CSVTIPARTEQYF
TRBJ2-5,TRBV27,CASSRGAGVRETQYF
TRBJ2-7,TRBV7-3,CASYEQYF
TRBJ1-1,TRBV6-5,CASSYSRNEQNTEAFF
TRBJ2-5,TRBV30,CAWSHEVTGGETQYF
TRBJ2-5,TRBV11-1,CASSLGFSVWGQKETQYF
TRBJ1-2,TRBV20-1,CSARVIDADLLYGYTF
TRBJ2-7,TRBV4-1,CASSQSGNSYEQYF
TRBJ1-6,TRBV10-3,CAISDPGQVGSPLHF
TRBJ1-5,TRBV2,CASRVAAGNNQPQHF
TRBJ2-3,TRBV10-2,CASSSLGPHADTQYF
TRBJ2-2,TRBV7-8,CASSLVWTSGELFF
TRBJ1-1,TRBV12-3/TRBV12-4,CASRPSGTLFNTEAFF
TRBJ1-2,TRBV28,CASRVGSWGYTF
TRBJ1-1,TRBV20-1,CSALGAGSKGTEAFF
TRBJ1-1,TRBV5-6,CASSTIRGAHTEAFF
TRBJ2-7,TRBV18,CASSPPGGKGEQYF
TRBJ1-1,TRBV7-6,CASSLVSQTEAFF
TRBJ1-1,TRBV7-2,CASSLGAVMNTEAFF
TRBJ2-7,TRBV7-2,CASSAYRGLAYEQYF
TRBJ2-7,TRBV15,CATSGTGTGAEQYF
TRBJ2-5,TRBV20-1,CSATREAYQETQYF
TRBJ1-6,TRBV28,CASSSRGGYNSPLHF
TRBJ1-2,TRBV19,CASSLGNYGYTF
TRBJ1-5,TRBV6-2/TRBV6-3,CASSVAGGGGQPQHF
TRBJ2-2,TRBV12-3/TRBV12-4,CASTPTGSLSDTGELFF
TRBJ2-7,TRBV12-3/TRBV12-4,CASRRAGLRYEQYF
TRBJ2-5,TRBV20-1,CSARKSGETQYF
TRBJ1-1,TRBV28,CASRHILPGQDEAFF
TRBJ2-5,TRBV11-2,CASSSGTRGYQETQYF
TRBJ1-1,TRBV29-1,CSTGPPILGTEAFF
TRBJ1-6,TRBV9,CASSAQTGKSPLHF
TRBJ1-1,TRBV24-1,CATSSGQAEAFF
TRBJ1-1,TRBV7-2,CASSLERLATEAFF
TRBJ1-2,TRBV6-2/TRBV6-3,CASGRDGAYGYTF
TRBJ1-5,TRBV19,CASSIEGGGPQPQHF
TRBJ2-7,TRBV7-8,CASRPTGEREQYF